Listed below are T cell receptor beta chains from one sample, sequenced in a study of blood T cell repertoires in COVID-19. The data were produced by immunoSEQ multiplex PCR, yet TCRdb's version contains in-frame clones alone and is incomplete. The sample carries 60,000 to 75,000 clones, roughly 80% recorded once. Sequencing was done on a sample of peripheral blood. These receptors came from a human donor in a cohort sampled during active COVID-19. Both conserved end residues are part of each CDR3. The D gene is left open where the match is weak. Part of the rows lack a size; the others show once, few, many or a class for expanded clones.

>TRBD1|TRBJ1-2|TRBV4-1|.
TGCGCCAGCAGCCGACAGACGGGACAGGGGGCGTATGGCTACACCTTC
CASSRQTGQGAYGYTF
>.|TRBJ2-3|TRBV19|.
TGTGCCAGTGGAGCAGATACGCAGTATTTT
CASGADTQYF
>TRBD2|TRBJ2-7|TRBV6-2/TRBV6-3|once
TGTGCCAGCAGTTACGGGACTAGCGCCTACGAGCAGTACTTC
CASSYGTSAYEQYF
>TRBD1|TRBJ1-2|TRBV5-1|.
TGCGCCAGCAGCTTGGGGACAGGGGGACGGGGCTATGGCTACACCTTC
CASSLGTGGRGYGYTF
>TRBD1|TRBJ2-6|TRBV27|.
TGTGCCAGCAGTCCCTTTAGGGGGACAGGCAATTCTGGGGCCAACGTCCTGACTTTC
CASSPFRGTGNSGANVLTF
>TRBD1|TRBJ1-4|TRBV27|.
TGTGCCAGCAGTCCTGACAGGGGGGGGTGGGAAAAACTGTTTTTT
CASSPDRGGWEKLFF
>.|TRBJ1-2|TRBV2|once
TGTGCCAGCAGTGTGTTAGGGGCTTTAGGCTACACCTTC
CASSVLGALGYTF
>TRBD1|TRBJ1-2|TRBV27|.
TGTGCCAGCAGGCAGGGGGCCCTCAACTATGGCTACACCTTC
CASRQGALNYGYTF
>TRBD1|TRBJ2-3|TRBV18|.
TGTGCCAGCTCACCGACCCCGGGACAGGGGACCACAGATACGCAGTATTTT
CASSPTPGQGTTDTQYF
>.|TRBJ2-1|TRBV6-2/TRBV6-3|.
TGTGCCAGCAGTTATTGGAGGGGACCCAACTCCTACAATGAGCAGTTCTTC
CASSYWRGPNSYNEQFF
>TRBD1|TRBJ2-4|TRBV4-2|.
TGTGCCAGCAGCGCCTCCCAGGGACAGGGTAGAAGAAACATTCAGTACTTC
CASSASQGQGRRNIQYF
>TRBD1|TRBJ2-3|TRBV4-2|.
TGTGCCAGCAGCCAAGATCCAGGACAGGGTCTGATCACAGATACGCAGTATTTT
CASSQDPGQGLITDTQYF
>TRBD1|TRBJ1-5|TRBV7-8|.
TGTGCCAGCAGCTCCAGGCGAGTGACAGGGGACAATCAGCCCCAGCATTTT
CASSSRRVTGDNQPQHF
>.|TRBJ1-1|TRBV28|.
TGTGCCAGCAGTGCCCGAATGAGGGTACGCACTGAAGCTTTCTTT
CASSARMRVRTEAFF
>TRBD1|TRBJ1-6|TRBV27|.
TGTGCCAGCAGTCCGGACAGGGTTGAGTGGGAGAATTCACCCCTCCACTTT
CASSPDRVEWENSPLHF
>TRBD1|TRBJ1-2|TRBV6-5|.
TGTGCCAGCAGCCCAGGGGGCGGGGGTAACTATGGCTACACCTTC
CASSPGGGGNYGYTF
>.|TRBJ2-6|TRBV19|.
TGTGCCAGTATGCCGCATAGCTCTGGGGCCAACGTCCTGACTTTC
CASMPHSSGANVLTF
>.|TRBJ1-1|TRBV6-2/TRBV6-3|.
TGTGCCAGCAGTTCAAATACTGAAGCTTTCTTT
CASSSNTEAFF
>TRBD2|TRBJ2-2|TRBV7-3|.
TGTGCCAGCAGCCCGAGAAGCGGGGGCCCGGAGGGGGAGCTGTTTTTT
CASSPRSGGPEGELFF
>.|TRBJ1-5|TRBV30|.
TGTGCCTGGAGTGTACAGGGTACAGGCCCCCAGCATTTT
CAWSVQGTGPQHF
>.|TRBJ1-5|TRBV11-2|few
TGTGCCAGCAGCTTATGGGGGAGGGCAGATCAGCCCCAGCATTTT
CASSLWGRADQPQHF
>TRBD2|TRBJ2-7|TRBV4-2|.
TGTGCCAGCAGCCTACTAGCGGGCACCTACGAGCAGTACTTC
CASSLLAGTYEQYF
>.|TRBJ2-3|TRBV5-1|once
TGCGCCAGCAGCGGTACAGGGAAAACAGATACGCAGTATTTT
CASSGTGKTDTQYF
>.|TRBJ1-1|TRBV5-6|.
TGTGCCAGCAGCATACAGGGCACTGAAGCTTTCTTT
CASSIQGTEAFF
>TRBD1|TRBJ2-7|TRBV19|.
TGTGCCAGTAGTATAGGGACAGGGGGCTACGAGCAGTACTTC
CASSIGTGGYEQYF
>.|TRBJ1-2|TRBV18|.
TGTGCCAGCTCCCCATCAATCTCGAACCTAGCGGGCTACACCTTC
CASSPSISNLAGYTF
>TRBD1|TRBJ1-2|TRBV6-1|.
TGTGCCAGCAGTGAAGTGGGAAGACAACAGGGGGCGTTCTATGGCTACACCTTC
CASSEVGRQQGAFYGYTF
>.|TRBJ1-2|TRBV4-3|.
TGCGCCAGCAGCCAAGCGGCAGGGTATGGCTACACCTTC
CASSQAAGYGYTF
>.|TRBJ1-1|TRBV24-1|.
TGTGCCACCAGTGCAGGGGAGAACACTGAAGCTTTCTTT
CATSAGENTEAFF
>TRBD1|TRBJ1-2|TRBV18|once
TGTGCCAGCTCACTGGACAGGGGGACCTATGGCTACACCTTC
CASSLDRGTYGYTF
>TRBD2|TRBJ2-1|TRBV18|.
TGTGCCAGCTCACCATCCCAGACTAGCGGGGGATCCTACAATGAGCAGTTCTTC
CASSPSQTSGGSYNEQFF
>.|TRBJ1-2|TRBV21-1|.
TGTGCCAGCAGCAAAGCGAGGGTTACTACAGGGATCTTC
CASSKARVTTGIF
>.|TRBJ1-4|TRBV28|.
TGTGCCAGCACAGTCAATCCCTCTAATGAAAAACTGTTTTTT
CASTVNPSNEKLFF
>.|TRBJ1-2|TRBV7-2|.
TGTGCCAGCAGCTTAATAGAGGGCGGTGGCTACACCTTC
CASSLIEGGGYTF
>.|TRBJ1-2|TRBV7-9|.
TGTGCCAGCAGCCCAGGAGGGTATGGCTACACCTTC
CASSPGGYGYTF
>.|TRBJ1-2|TRBV4-3|.
TGCGCCAGCAGCCAGGCACCACAGGGAGGGGAATATGGCTACACCTTC
CASSQAPQGGEYGYTF
>.|TRBJ2-7|TRBV28|.
TGTGCCAGCAGTCCCCCTGGCGGCGAGTTTTCCTACGAGCAGTACTTC
CASSPPGGEFSYEQYF
>.|TRBJ2-7|TRBV30|.
TGTGCCTGGAGTGTTGGGGTAGGGGCCTACGAGCAGTACTTC
CAWSVGVGAYEQYF
>TRBD1|TRBJ1-2|TRBV4-3|.
TGCGCCAGCAGCCACCCCGGGACAGGGGGAGACTATGGCTACACCTTC
CASSHPGTGGDYGYTF
>TRBD1|TRBJ1-2|TRBV6-1|.
TGTGCCAGCAGTGAAGCGGGACAGGGACCCTATGGCTACACCTTC
CASSEAGQGPYGYTF
>.|TRBJ2-1|TRBV7-3|.
TGTGCCAGCACCCTAGGGGGGGGAAGTGAGCAGTTCTTC
CASTLGGGSEQFF
>.|TRBJ1-5|TRBV28|.
TGTGCCAGCACCCCTGGGGGGGCTTTCAATCAGCCCCAGCATTTT
CASTPGGAFNQPQHF
>.|TRBJ1-3|TRBV13|.
TGTGCCAGCAGCTTATTGGCGGCAGGGGATTTGTTTGGAAACACCATATATTTT
CASSLLAAGDLFGNTIYF
>TRBD1|TRBJ1-2|TRBV2|.
TGTGCCAGCAGACAGGGGCGGAGTGGCTACACCTTC
CASRQGRSGYTF